The clone carrying this T cell receptor (beta chain) was seen many times. The antigen is not known. This sample is drawn from a study of CD8 T cells in ankylosing spondylitis. Scientists made TCR beta libraries using quantitative 5'-RACE with molecular barcodes. MiXCR was run by TCRdb on the 5' RACE reads, yielding one entry per CDR3 protein. Of about 69,000 distinct CDR3 sequences in the sample, approximately 5.3% were seen once. Trimming removed 5 bases at V and 0 bases at J, with 16 bases between. Germline assignment: CDR1 LNHNV and CDR2 YYDKDF (reference sequence). This CDR3 spans 17 amino acids. Overall study findings and caveats: Earlier reports found some motif variants in synovial fluid and blood in reactive arthritis.

The sequencing sample was made of blood, either unsorted or a sorted T cell fraction (not recorded which). The chain uses TRBV15 and TRBJ2-2; the D gene is possibly TRBD2 (5 bases). The receptor was derived from a male donor with ankylosing spondylitis or in good health (not recorded which). CDR3 nucleotides: TGTGCCACCAGCCGACCCGGGAAATCTCCGAACACCGGGGAGCTGTTTTTT. Its translation is CATSRPGKSPNTGELFF.